The 12 T cell receptor beta chains listed next were all sequenced from one sample in a study of blood T cell repertoires in COVID-19. Generated by immunoSEQ multiplex PCR, the TCRdb table keeps only in-frame clones and is missing some. The sample includes about 250,000 clones, approximately 92% of them seen just once. Sequencing was done on a sample of PBMCs or T cells enriched from blood (not recorded which). The receptor source for this set is a woman aged 18-29 years who had recovered from COVID-19.

The CDR3: CASSSRDYPYNEQFF. CDR3 sequence (DNA): TGTGCCAGCAGCTCCCGGGACTATCCGTACAATGAGCAGTTCTTC. The rearrangement uses TRBV11-1 and TRBJ2-1, with 7 bases lining up with TRBD2. Germline trimming cut 4 bases from V and 4 bases from J; bases unmatched to any gene: 7. Germline loops: CDR1 SGHAT, CDR2 FQDESV (reference sequence). This CDR3 is 15 amino acids long.

The count of this clone is one. This rearrangement joins TRBV29-1 to TRBJ1-2; weak D call: TRBD1 (6 bases). The CDR3 length is 13 residues. Germline V gives CDR1 SQVTM, CDR2 ANQGSEA. Trimming stripped 3 bases from V and 5 bases from J, with 13 bases between. The chain's CDR3 is CSVDRGGTYGYTF. In DNA form, the CDR3 reads TGCAGCGTTGACAGGGGTGGGACGTATGGCTACACCTTC.

The chain employs TRBV5-4 and TRBJ2-7, with 12 bases lining up with TRBD1. V was pared by 2 bases and J by 5 bases, with 8 bases of the junction left unmatched. Germline CDR1 reads SGHNT; CDR2 reads YYREEE (reference sequence). The CDR3 sequence is 16 residues long. The CDR3: CASSFPPGQGANEQYF. DNA of the CDR3: TGTGCCAGCAGCTTCCCCCCGGGACAGGGGGCAAACGAGCAGTACTTC. Full variable domain (rest looked up from reference TRBV5-4 and TRBJ2-7): ETGVTQSPTHLIKTRGQQVTLRCSSQSGHNTVSWYQQALGQGPQFIFQYYREEENGRGNFPPRFSGLQFPNYSSELNVNALELDDSALYLCASSFPPGQGANEQYFGPGTRLTVT.

V and J are TRBV5-1 and TRBJ1-6; no reliable D call. Germline V CDR1 and CDR2: SGHRS, YFSETQ. V lost 4 bases and J 3 bases, leaving 11 bases between the germline ends. The CDR3 totals 15 residues. This CDR3 reads CASSVEGGYNSPLHF. As DNA, the CDR3 is TGCGCCAGCAGCGTGGAGGGAGGCTATAATTCACCCCTCCACTTT. Filled out from reference TRBV5-1 and TRBJ1-6, the complete variable domain reads KAGVTQTPRYLIKTRGQQVTLSCSPISGHRSVSWYQQTPGQGLQFLFEYFSETQRNKGNFPGRFSGRQFSNSRSEMNVSTLELGDSALYLCASSVEGGYNSPLHFGNGTRLTVT.

The CDR3 is CASSVDTNYGYTF. The CDR3, as DNA: TGTGCCAGTAGTGTTGACACTAACTATGGCTACACCTTC. This chain joins TRBV19 and TRBJ1-2, with D unresolved. Per germline, CDR1 LNHDA and CDR2 SQIVND (reference sequence). Trimming took off 5 bases at V and 0 bases at J, with 7 bases between the two ends. This CDR3 contains 13 residues. The full variable domain, its missing parts supplied by reference TRBV19 and TRBJ1-2, is DGGITQSPKYLFRKEGQNVTLSCEQNLNHDAMYWYRQDPGQGLRLIYYSQIVNDFQKGDIAEGYSVSREKKESFPLTVTSAQKNPTAFYLCASSVDTNYGYTFGSGTRLTVV.

V gene TRBV12-5 combines with J gene TRBJ2-7; D may be TRBD1 (5 bases). V lost 0 bases, J lost 0 bases, and 9 bases lay in between. This CDR3 is built from 15 residues. Germline-derived CDR1 and CDR2 are LGHNT and FRNRAP. This chain's CDR3 is CASGLVGDLSYEQYF. The CDR3 DNA reads as TGTGCTAGTGGTTTGGTAGGGGATCTCTCCTACGAGCAGTACTTC. The full variable domain, with the rest looked up from reference TRBV12-5 and TRBJ2-7, is DARVTQTPRHKVTEMGQEVTMRCQPILGHNTVFWYRQTMMQGLELLAYFRNRAPLDDSGMPKDRFSAEMPDATLATLKIQPSEPRDSAVYFCASGLVGDLSYEQYFGPGTRLTVT.

This clone was found a few times. The chain carries TRBV3-1 (or the pseudogene TRBV3-2) and TRBJ1-4, with TRBD1 matching over 7 bases. The CDR3 is 16 amino acids. Per the germline V gene, CDR1 is LGHDT and CDR2 is YNNKEL (reference sequence). Trimming cost V 5 bases and J 5 bases; bases outside gene matches: 11. CDR3 DNA sequence: TGTGCCAGCAGCGCCGAGCTGACAGGGCCGAATGAAAAACTGTTTTTT. This encodes CASSAELTGPNEKLFF.

There are a few counts of this clone. The gene calls are TRBV3-1 (or the pseudogene TRBV3-2) and TRBJ1-2; 7 nucleotides align to TRBD1. V dropped 0 bases and J dropped 8; count of bases not matched to a gene: 9. Germline CDR1 is LGHDT and CDR2 is YNNKEL (reference sequence). The length of the CDR3 is 15 residues. The CDR3 protein is CASSQDKEGARGYTF. The DNA for the CDR3 is TGTGCCAGCAGCCAAGATAAAGAGGGGGCGCGGGGCTACACCTTC.

The V gene is TRBV28, the J gene TRBJ1-3, with 9 nucleotides matching TRBD1. This CDR3 comprises 16 residues. The V gene's germline CDR1 is MDHEN and CDR2 SYDVKM. V was clipped by 7 bases and J by 2 bases; unmatched bases: 9. CDR3 region: CASTKPGDRAGNTIYF. The CDR3 coding sequence is TGTGCCAGCACCAAACCAGGGGACAGGGCTGGAAACACCATATATTTT.

J is TRBJ1-2 and V is TRBV2; unclear D gene. V gave up 3 bases and J gave up 8 bases, with 13 bases separating them. Germline CDR1 and CDR2: SNHLY and FYNNEI. The CDR3 runs to 13 residues. The CDR3 region has the DNA TGTGCCAGCAGTGATCTAAGAGGGCTCGGCTACACCTTC. It encodes CASSDLRGLGYTF.

The V call is TRBV3-1 (or the pseudogene TRBV3-2), the J call TRBJ2-6, with 8 bases lining up with TRBD2. There are 19 residues in the CDR3. The germline V gene has CDR1 LGHDT and CDR2 YNNKEL (reference sequence). Trimming removed 4 bases from V and 7 bases from J; junction bases left unmatched: 18. CDR3 sequence: CASSPRGAGPFSAANVLTF. CDR3 coding DNA: TGTGCCAGCAGCCCGCGGGGGGCCGGGCCTTTCTCTGCTGCCAACGTCCTGACTTTC.

The chain uses TRBV9 and TRBJ1-2, with 12 bases fitting TRBD1. The J segment lost 7 bases and the V segment lost 4 bases, leaving 5 bases of the junction unmatched. The germline V gene encodes CDR1 SGDLS and CDR2 YYNGEE. The CDR3 length is 14 residues. The CDR3 loop reads CASSTGQGASGYTF. The DNA for the CDR3 is TGTGCCAGCAGCACGGGACAGGGGGCGAGTGGCTACACCTTC.